This entry lists 21 T cell receptor beta chains sequenced from one sample in a study of T-cell memory formation after mild COVID-19. One entry per CDR3 protein, called by TCRdb with MiXCR from the 5' RACE reads. The data show under 600,000 distinct CDR3 sequences, roughly a fifth seen once. The sequenced sample was PBMCs or a T cell subset sorted from them (not recorded which). Every receptor here comes from an adult woman who had mild COVID-19 (a few samples of this study predate the infection). Cell type and time point are not known.

This clonotype has only a few counts. This chain links TRBV12-3 or TRBV12-4 with TRBJ1-1; D gene ambiguous. CDR3 length: 14 amino acids. V was clipped by 1 base and J by 6 bases, with 12 bases between them. The DNA for the CDR3 is TGTGCCAGCAGTTTAGTGGGGAGGGCCCCTGAAGCTTTCTTT. Protein: CASSLVGRAPEAFF.

This clonotype has at least ten counts. This sequence joins TRBV24-1 and TRBJ1-2; perhaps TRBD1 as D (5 bases). Germline CDR1 is KGHDR and CDR2 is SFDVKD. The CDR3 sequence is 15 residues long. Trimming pared 3 bases from V and 4 bases from J, leaving 14 bases between. CDR3: CATSDGGLRSYGYTF. The CDR3 nucleotides are TGTGCCACCAGTGATGGGGGACTCCGGTCCTATGGCTACACCTTC.

This sequence joins TRBV19 and TRBJ1-1; a possible D gene is TRBD1 (6 bases). Per the germline V gene, CDR1 is LNHDA and CDR2 is SQIVND (reference sequence). This CDR3 contains 16 residues. V lost 5 bases and J 0 bases, leaving 16 bases between the germline ends. DNA for the CDR3: TGTGCCAGTAGTCAACAGGGTACGGCGTTGAACACTGAAGCTTTCTTT. This translates into CASSQQGTALNTEAFF. Based on the CDR3 plus reference TRBV19 and TRBJ1-1, the full variable domain is DGGITQSPKYLFRKEGQNVTLSCEQNLNHDAMYWYRQDPGQGLRLIYYSQIVNDFQKGDIAEGYSVSREKKESFPLTVTSAQKNPTAFYLCASSQQGTALNTEAFFGQGTRLTVV.

In this sample, this clonotype turned up a few times. The genes are TRBV7-2 and TRBJ2-3; D remains ambiguous. Trimming left V 6 bases short and J 4 bases short, with 20 bases between. CDR1 and CDR2 from the germline V gene are SGHTA and FQGNSA. This CDR3 has 16 amino acids. The CDR3 protein is CASSSGVGKAPDTQYF. The CDR3 DNA reads TGTGCCAGCAGTTCTGGTGTAGGGAAAGCCCCAGATACGCAGTATTTT.

The V gene is TRBV5-5, the J gene TRBJ2-7, with D tentatively TRBD2 (5 bases). The germline V gene encodes CDR1 SGHKS and CDR2 YYEKEE (reference sequence). There are 14 residues in the CDR3. V lost 0 bases to trimming and J lost 3 bases, with 10 bases between them. The CDR3 nucleotides are TGTGCCAGCAGCTTGGTCGAGGGAATCTACGAGCAGTACGTC. Translation gives CASSLVEGIYEQYV.

This clonotype was observed a handful of times. This chain uses TRBV10-3 with TRBJ2-7; the match to TRBD2 covers 11 bases. V lost 2 bases and J lost 5; bases outside the gene matches: 5. Germline values: CDR1 ENHRY, CDR2 SYGVKD. CDR3 length: 15 amino acids. CDR3 bases: TGTGCCATCAGTGAGCCCGGGACTAGCGGACACGAGCAGTACTTC. Amino acid sequence: CAISEPGTSGHEQYF.

This clonotype was detected only a few times. This rearrangement joins TRBV7-8 to TRBJ2-6; D uncertain. V gave up 5 bases and J gave up 0 bases, with 14 bases separating them. This CDR3 region has 17 residues. Germline V gives CDR1 SGHVS, CDR2 FQNEAQ. The CDR3 protein is CASSLGRVSSGANVLTF. CDR3 sequence (DNA): TGTGCCAGCAGCCTCGGACGGGTTAGCTCTGGGGCCAACGTCCTGACTTTC.

This chain links TRBV27 with TRBJ1-2; 9 bases agree with TRBD1. Trimming at V came to 3 bases and at J to 6 bases, leaving 8 bases not matched to a gene. In germline, CDR1 is MNHEY, CDR2 SMNVEV (reference sequence). The CDR3 covers 15 residues. The CDR3 DNA is TGTGCCAGCAGTTTTCAAGGGACAGGGACCCATGGCTACACCTTC. It encodes CASSFQGTGTHGYTF.

This clonotype occurred a few times. The rearrangement joins TRBV12-3 or TRBV12-4 to TRBJ1-2; 8 bases map to TRBD1. V shed 1 base, J shed 6 bases, and the junction held 1 base outside the gene matches. This CDR3 is 13 amino acids long. This chain's CDR3 is CASSLGQGNGYTF. CDR3 bases: TGTGCCAGCAGTTTAGGACAGGGGAATGGCTACACCTTC.

V and J are TRBV7-3 and TRBJ2-2, with D possibly TRBD1 on 6 matching bases. The germline V and J ends were trimmed by 1 base and 5 bases, with 11 bases remaining between them. CDR1 and CDR2 from the germline V gene are SGHTA and FQGTGA. This CDR3 is 15 amino acids long. The CDR3 DNA sequence: TGTGCCAGCAGCTTAAACTACAGGGCAACCGGGGAGCTGTTTTTT. It encodes CASSLNYRATGELFF.

This clonotype has only a few counts. This sequence joins TRBV7-9 and TRBJ2-1, with no clear D. The CDR3 extends over 13 amino acids. V was shortened by 3 bases and J by 7 bases, with 10 bases between the two germline ends. Germline V gives CDR1 SEHNR, CDR2 FQNEAQ (reference sequence). CDR3 residues: CASSFLIGNEQFF. For the CDR3, the DNA is TGTGCCAGCAGCTTCCTCATAGGAAATGAGCAGTTCTTC.

The rearrangement joins TRBV11-2 to TRBJ2-1, with a possible D match to TRBD2 (6 bases). With 5 bases removed from V and 10 bases from J, the gap between germline ends came to 15 bases. The CDR3 runs 13 residues. Germline lookup yields CDR1 SGHAT and CDR2 FQNNGV. The chain's CDR3 is CASSQRPEGEQFF. The CDR3 DNA reads as TGTGCCAGCAGCCAGAGGCCGGAGGGAGAGCAGTTCTTC.

This clonotype was counted a few times. The chain has TRBV7-9 and TRBJ1-5; no firm D call. The CDR3 has 17 residues. Germline V gene data show CDR1 as SEHNR and CDR2 as FQNEAQ (reference sequence). Trimming shortened V by 0 bases and J by 11 bases, and 23 bases separated the two germline ends. The CDR3 is CASSLAPSLGYDPAQHF. The DNA of the CDR3 is TGTGCCAGCAGCTTAGCCCCCTCTTTAGGGTACGATCCAGCCCAGCATTTT.

V is TRBV30 and J is TRBJ2-7; 7 bases line up with TRBD2. The CDR3 loop spans 13 amino acids. The germline gives CDR1 GTSNPN, CDR2 SVGIG (reference sequence). The V segment lost 1 base and the J segment 10 bases; nucleotides outside the gene matches: 10. CDR3 coding DNA: TGTGCCTGGAGTGGGGGCGGGAGAAGTGAACAGTACTTC. Its protein product is CAWSGGGRSEQYF.

The sample holds many counts of this clonotype. The CDR3 protein is CSARDLWGQYF. For the CDR3, the DNA is TGCAGTGCTAGAGATCTCTGGGGTCAGTACTTC. This chain uses TRBV20-1 with TRBJ2-7, with D hard to call. The CDR3 is 11 residues long. The V gene's germline CDR1 is DFQATT and CDR2 SNEGSKA (reference sequence). Trimming cost V 0 bases and J 10 bases, with 10 bases left between them.

This clonotype was seen repeatedly, ten times or more. This chain uses TRBV7-9 with TRBJ1-5, with 8 bases lining up with TRBD1. The V and J ends lost 1 base and 6 bases, in that order; junction bases with no gene match: 8. There are 16 residues in the CDR3. Per germline, CDR1 SEHNR and CDR2 FQNEAQ (reference sequence). CDR3: CASSLEAGGRGQPQHF. The CDR3 DNA reads TGTGCCAGCAGCTTAGAGGCAGGGGGCCGTGGTCAGCCCCAGCATTTT. Complete variable domain (other parts from reference TRBV7-9 and TRBJ1-5): DTGVSQNPRHKITKRGQNVTFRCDPISEHNRLYWYRQTLGQGPEFLTYFQNEAQLEKSRLLSDRFSAERPKGSFSTLEIQRTEQGDSAMYLCASSLEAGGRGQPQHFGDGTRLSIL.

The rearrangement joins TRBV11-2 to TRBJ2-7; tentatively, D is TRBD1 (7 bases). V lost 5 bases and J 2 bases, leaving 25 bases between the germline ends. Germline CDR1 reads SGHAT; CDR2 reads FQNNGV. This CDR3 is 18 amino acids long. The CDR3 loop reads CASSPGGGRDRLTYEQYF. The CDR3 nucleotides read TGTGCCAGCAGCCCAGGTGGGGGGCGGGACAGACTCACCTACGAGCAGTACTTC.

A few counts support this clonotype. The chain is built from TRBV5-1 and TRBJ2-3; 8 bases agree with TRBD2. This CDR3 spans 14 amino acids. CDR1 SGHRS and CDR2 YFSETQ come from the germline V gene. Losses at the gene ends were 4 bases for V and 11 bases for J; bases not matched to a gene: 12. The CDR3 here is CASSVRGPGGGQYF. The CDR3 nucleotides read TGCGCCAGCAGCGTGCGGGGCCCCGGGGGGGGGCAGTATTTT.

Only a few counts were recorded for this clonotype. CDR3 DNA sequence: TGCAGTGCTAGAGGGCCAGGGTACAATCAGCCCCAGCATTTT. It translates to CSARGPGYNQPQHF. The J gene is TRBJ1-5, the V gene TRBV20-1; D possibly corresponds to TRBD1 (5 bases). CDR1 and CDR2 from the germline V gene are DFQATT and SNEGSKA (reference sequence). The CDR3 is made up of 14 amino acids. Deletions cut 1 base from V and 3 bases from J, with 10 bases between.

The V gene is TRBV4-2, the J gene TRBJ1-6; 8 bases map to TRBD1. The germline gives CDR1 LGHNA, CDR2 YNFKEQ. The CDR3 has 14 amino acids. Trimming removed 2 bases from V and 7 bases from J; junction bases left unmatched: 1. The chain's CDR3 is CASSQRQGNSPLHF. DNA for the CDR3: TGTGCCAGCAGCCAACGACAGGGGAATTCACCCCTCCACTTT.

The CDR3 sequence is CASSDQLRGNTGELFF. Written as DNA, the CDR3 is TGTGCCAGCAGCGACCAATTGAGAGGGAACACCGGGGAGCTGTTTTTT. V and J are TRBV25-1 and TRBJ2-2; D is uncertain. V lost 6 bases and J 1 base, leaving 15 bases between the germline ends. The CDR3 runs 16 residues. Germline loops: CDR1 MGHDK, CDR2 SYGVNS.